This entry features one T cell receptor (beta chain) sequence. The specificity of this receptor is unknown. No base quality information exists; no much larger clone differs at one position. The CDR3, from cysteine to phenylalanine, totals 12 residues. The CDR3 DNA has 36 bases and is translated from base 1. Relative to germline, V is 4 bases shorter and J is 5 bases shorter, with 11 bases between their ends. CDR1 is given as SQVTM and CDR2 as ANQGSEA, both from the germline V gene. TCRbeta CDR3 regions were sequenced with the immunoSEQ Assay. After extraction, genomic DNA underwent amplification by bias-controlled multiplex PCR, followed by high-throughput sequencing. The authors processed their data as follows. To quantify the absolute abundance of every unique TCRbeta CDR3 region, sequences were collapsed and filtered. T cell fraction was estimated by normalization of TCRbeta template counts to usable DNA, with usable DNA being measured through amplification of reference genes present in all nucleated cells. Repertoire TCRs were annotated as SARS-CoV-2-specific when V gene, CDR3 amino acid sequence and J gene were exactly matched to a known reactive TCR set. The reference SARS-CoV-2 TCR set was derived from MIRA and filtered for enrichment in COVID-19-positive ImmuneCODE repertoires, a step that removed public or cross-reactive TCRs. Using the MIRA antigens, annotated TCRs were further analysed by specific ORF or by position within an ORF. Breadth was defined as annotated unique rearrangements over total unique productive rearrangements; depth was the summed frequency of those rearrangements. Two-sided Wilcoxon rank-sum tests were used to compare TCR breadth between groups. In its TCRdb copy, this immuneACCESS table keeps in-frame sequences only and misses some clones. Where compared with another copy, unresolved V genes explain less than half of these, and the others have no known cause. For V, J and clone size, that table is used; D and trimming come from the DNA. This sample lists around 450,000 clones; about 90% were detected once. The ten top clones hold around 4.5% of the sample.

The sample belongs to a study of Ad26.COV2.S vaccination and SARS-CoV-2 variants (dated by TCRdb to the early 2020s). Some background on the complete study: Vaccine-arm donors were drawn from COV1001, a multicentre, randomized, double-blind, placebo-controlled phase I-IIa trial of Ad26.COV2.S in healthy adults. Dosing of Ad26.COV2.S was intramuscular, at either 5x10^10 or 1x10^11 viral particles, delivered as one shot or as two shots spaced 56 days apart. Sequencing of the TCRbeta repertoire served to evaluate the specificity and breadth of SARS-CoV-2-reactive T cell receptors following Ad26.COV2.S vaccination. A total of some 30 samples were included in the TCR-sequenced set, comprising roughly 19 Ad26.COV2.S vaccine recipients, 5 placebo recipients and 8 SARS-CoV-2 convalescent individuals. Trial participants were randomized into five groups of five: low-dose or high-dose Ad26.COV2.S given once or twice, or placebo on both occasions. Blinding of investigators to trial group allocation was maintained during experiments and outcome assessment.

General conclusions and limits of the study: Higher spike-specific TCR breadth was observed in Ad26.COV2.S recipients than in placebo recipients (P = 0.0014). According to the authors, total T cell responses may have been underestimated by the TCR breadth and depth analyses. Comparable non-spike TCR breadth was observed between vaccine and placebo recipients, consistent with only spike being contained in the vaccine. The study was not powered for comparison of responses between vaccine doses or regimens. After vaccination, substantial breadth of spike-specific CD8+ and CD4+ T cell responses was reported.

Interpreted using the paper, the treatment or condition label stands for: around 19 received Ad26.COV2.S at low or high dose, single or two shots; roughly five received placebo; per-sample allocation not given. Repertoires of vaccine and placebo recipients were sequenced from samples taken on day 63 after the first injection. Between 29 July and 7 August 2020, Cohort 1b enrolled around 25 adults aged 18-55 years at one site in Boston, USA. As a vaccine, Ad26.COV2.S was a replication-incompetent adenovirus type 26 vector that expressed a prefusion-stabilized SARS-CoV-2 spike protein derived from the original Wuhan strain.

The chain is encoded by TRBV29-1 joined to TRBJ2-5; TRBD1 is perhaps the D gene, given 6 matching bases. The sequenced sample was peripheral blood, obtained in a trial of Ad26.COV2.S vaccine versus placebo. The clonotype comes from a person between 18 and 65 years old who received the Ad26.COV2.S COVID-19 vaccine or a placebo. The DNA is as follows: TGCAGCGTTGCCTTCAGGGGTGAGACCCAGTACTTC. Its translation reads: CSVAFRGETQYF.